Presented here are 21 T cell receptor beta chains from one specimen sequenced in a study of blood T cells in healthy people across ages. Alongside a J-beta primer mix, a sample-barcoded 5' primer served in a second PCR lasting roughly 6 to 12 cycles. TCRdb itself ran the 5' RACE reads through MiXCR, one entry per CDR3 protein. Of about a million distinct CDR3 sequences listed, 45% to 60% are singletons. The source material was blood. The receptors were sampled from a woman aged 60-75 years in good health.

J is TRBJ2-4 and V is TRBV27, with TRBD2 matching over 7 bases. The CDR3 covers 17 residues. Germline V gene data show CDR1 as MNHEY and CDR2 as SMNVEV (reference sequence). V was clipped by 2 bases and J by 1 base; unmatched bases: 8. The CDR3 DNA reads TGTGCCAGCAGTTTAGGGTCCAGCGGGAAGGCCAAAAACATTCAGTACTTC. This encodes CASSLGSSGKAKNIQYF.

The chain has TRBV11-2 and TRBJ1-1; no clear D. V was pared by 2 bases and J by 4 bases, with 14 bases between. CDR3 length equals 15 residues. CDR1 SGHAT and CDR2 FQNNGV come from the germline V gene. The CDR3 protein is CASSLIKGRGTEAFF. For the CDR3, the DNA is TGTGCCAGCAGCTTAATTAAGGGCCGGGGCACTGAAGCTTTCTTT.

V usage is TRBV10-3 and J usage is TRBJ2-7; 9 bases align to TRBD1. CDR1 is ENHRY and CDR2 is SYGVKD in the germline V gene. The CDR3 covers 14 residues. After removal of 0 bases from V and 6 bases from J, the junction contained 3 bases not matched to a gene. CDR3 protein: CAISESWTGVEQYF. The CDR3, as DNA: TGTGCCATCAGTGAGTCTTGGACAGGGGTCGAGCAGTACTTC.

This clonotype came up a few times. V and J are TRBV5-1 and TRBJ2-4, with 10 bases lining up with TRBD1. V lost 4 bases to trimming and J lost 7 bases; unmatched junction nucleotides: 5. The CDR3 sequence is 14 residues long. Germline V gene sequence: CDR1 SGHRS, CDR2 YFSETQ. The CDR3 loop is CASSLDRGWNIQYF. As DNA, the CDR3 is TGCGCCAGCAGCCTGGACAGGGGGTGGAACATTCAGTACTTC.

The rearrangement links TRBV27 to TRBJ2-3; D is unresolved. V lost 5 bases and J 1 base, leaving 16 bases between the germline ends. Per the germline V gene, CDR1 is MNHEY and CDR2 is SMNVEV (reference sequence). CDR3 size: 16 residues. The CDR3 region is CASSPHELWGTDTQYF. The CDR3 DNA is TGTGCCAGCAGTCCCCACGAGTTGTGGGGCACAGATACGCAGTATTTT.

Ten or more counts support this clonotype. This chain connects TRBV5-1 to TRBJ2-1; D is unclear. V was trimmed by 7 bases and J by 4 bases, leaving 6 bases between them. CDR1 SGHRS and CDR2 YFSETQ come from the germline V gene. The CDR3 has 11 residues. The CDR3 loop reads CASGEYNEQFF. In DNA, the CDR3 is TGCGCCAGCGGTGAATACAATGAGCAGTTCTTC.

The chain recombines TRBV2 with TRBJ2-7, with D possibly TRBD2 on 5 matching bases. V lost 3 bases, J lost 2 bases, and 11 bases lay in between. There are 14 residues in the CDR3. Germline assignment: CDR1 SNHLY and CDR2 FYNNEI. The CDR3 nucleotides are TGTGCCAGCAGTGATGTCGGGGTGGCCTACGAGCAGTACTTC. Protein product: CASSDVGVAYEQYF.

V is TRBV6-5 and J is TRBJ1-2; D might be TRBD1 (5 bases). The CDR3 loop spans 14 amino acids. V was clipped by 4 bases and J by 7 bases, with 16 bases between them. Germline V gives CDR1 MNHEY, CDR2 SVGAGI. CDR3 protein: CASSSVRAGGGYTF. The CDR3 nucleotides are TGTGCCAGCAGTTCGGTCAGGGCCGGTGGTGGCTACACCTTC.

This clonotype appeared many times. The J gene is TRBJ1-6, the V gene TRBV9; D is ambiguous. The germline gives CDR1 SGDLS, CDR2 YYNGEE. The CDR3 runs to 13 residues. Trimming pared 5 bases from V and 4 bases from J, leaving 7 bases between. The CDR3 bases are TGTGCCAGCAGTGATACTTATAATTCACCCCTCCACTTT. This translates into CASSDTYNSPLHF.

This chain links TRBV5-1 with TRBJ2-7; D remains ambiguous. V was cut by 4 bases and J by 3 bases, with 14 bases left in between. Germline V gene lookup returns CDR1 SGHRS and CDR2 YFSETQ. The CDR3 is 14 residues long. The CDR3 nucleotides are TGCGCCAGCAGCGGACGAGAATGGGACTACGAGCAGTACTTC. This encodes CASSGREWDYEQYF.

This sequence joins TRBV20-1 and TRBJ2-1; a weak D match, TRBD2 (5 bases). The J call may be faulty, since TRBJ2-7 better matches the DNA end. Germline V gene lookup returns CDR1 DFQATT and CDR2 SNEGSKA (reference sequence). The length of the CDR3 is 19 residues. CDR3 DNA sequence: TGCAGTGCTAGAGAGAAAGGCCTGGTAGCGCAAAGCTCCTACAATGAGCAGTACTTC. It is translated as CSAREKGLVAQSSYNEQYF.

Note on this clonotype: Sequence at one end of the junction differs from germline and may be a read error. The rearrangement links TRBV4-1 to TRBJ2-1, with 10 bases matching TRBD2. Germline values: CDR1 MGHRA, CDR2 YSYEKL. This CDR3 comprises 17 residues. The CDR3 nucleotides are TGCGCCAACAGCCCCTATCCACCTAGCGGGAGTTGGAATGAGCAGTTCTTC. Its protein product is CANSPYPPSGSWNEQFF.

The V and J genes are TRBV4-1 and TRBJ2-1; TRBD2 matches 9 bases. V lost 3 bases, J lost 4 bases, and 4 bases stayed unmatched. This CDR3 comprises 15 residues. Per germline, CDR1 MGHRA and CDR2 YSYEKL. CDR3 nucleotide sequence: TGCGCCAGCAGCCACGGCGGGAGGGCATACAATGAGCAGTTCTTC. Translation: CASSHGGRAYNEQFF.

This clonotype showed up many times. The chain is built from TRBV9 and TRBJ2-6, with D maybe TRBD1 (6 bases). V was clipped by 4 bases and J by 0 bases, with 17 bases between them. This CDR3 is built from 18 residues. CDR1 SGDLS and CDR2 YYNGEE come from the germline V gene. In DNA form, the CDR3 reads TGTGCCAGCAGCTCCCGGACAGCCTCCAGCTCTGGGGCCAACGTCCTGACTTTC. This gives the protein CASSSRTASSSGANVLTF.

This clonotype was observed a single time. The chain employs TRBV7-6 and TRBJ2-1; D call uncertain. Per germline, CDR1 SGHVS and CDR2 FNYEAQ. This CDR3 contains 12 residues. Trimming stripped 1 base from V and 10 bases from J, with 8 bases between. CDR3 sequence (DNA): TGTGCCAGCAGCTTAGTCCTGTGGGAGCAGTTCTTC. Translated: CASSLVLWEQFF.

For the CDR3, the DNA is TGTGCCAGCAGCTTATCGAGCGGTTACCGAAACGAGCAGTACTTC. It translates to CASSLSSGYRNEQYF. The rearrangement links TRBV7-6 to TRBJ2-7, with a possible D match to TRBD2 (5 bases). Trimming left V 2 bases short and J 5 bases short, with 16 bases between. This CDR3 region has 15 residues. The germline gives CDR1 SGHVS, CDR2 FNYEAQ.

The CDR3 is CAISESSRLAVTYNEQFF. Written as DNA, the CDR3 is TGTGCCATCAGTGAGTCTTCACGTCTAGCGGTGACCTACAATGAGCAGTTCTTC. The J gene is TRBJ2-1, the V gene TRBV10-3, with TRBD2 matching over 7 bases. The CDR3 is 18 residues long. After removal of 0 bases from V and 2 bases from J, the junction contained 10 bases not matched to a gene. Looked up from germline, CDR1 is ENHRY and CDR2 is SYGVKD.

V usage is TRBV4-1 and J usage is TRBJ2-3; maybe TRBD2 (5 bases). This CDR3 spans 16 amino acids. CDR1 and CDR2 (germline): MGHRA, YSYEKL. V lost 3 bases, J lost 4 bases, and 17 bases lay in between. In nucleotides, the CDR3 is TGCGCCAGCAGCCAGAGGGAGATAACGGTTGCAGATACGCAGTATTTT. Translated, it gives CASSQREITVADTQYF.

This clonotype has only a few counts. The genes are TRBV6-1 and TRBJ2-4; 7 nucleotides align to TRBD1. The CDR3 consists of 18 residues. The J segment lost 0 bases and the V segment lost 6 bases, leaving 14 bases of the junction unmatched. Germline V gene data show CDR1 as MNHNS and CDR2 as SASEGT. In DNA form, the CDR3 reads TGTGCCAGCAGCCCTGCTGGGACAGCCGGGATAGCCAAAAACATTCAGTACTTC. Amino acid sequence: CASSPAGTAGIAKNIQYF.

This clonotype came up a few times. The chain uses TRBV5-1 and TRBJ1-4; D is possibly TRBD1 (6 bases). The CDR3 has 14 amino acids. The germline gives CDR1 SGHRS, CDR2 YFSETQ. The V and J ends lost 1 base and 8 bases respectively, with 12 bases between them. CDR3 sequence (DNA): TGCGCCAGCAGCTTGACCAGGGGAGGAGAAAAACTGTTTTTT. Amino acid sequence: CASSLTRGGEKLFF.

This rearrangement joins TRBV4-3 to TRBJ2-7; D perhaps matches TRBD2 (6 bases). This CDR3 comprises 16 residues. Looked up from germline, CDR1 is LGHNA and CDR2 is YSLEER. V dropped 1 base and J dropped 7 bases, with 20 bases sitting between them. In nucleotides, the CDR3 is TGCGCCAGCAGCCAAGTAGTTAGCGGCTCCTACAATGAGCAGTACTTC. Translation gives CASSQVVSGSYNEQYF.